The 22 T cell receptor beta chains reported below all come from one sample, sequenced in a study of shared clonotypes between healthy human individuals. The protocol was immunoSEQ multiplex PCR, while the TCRdb copy is restricted to in-frame clones and leaves out a portion. This table holds over 850,000 clones, 75% to 85% found once. Material for sequencing was memory CD4+ T cells from PBMCs. Subset of the sample: CD45RA-negative fraction. These receptors were taken from a man aged 18 to 29 in good health. Some clones in this sample may be carry-over from other donors' samples.

This chain links TRBV20-1 with TRBJ2-5; D gene uncertain. This CDR3 is built from 11 residues. Germline V gene sequence: CDR1 DFQATT, CDR2 SNEGSKA (reference sequence). Deletions cut 5 bases from V and 5 bases from J, with 9 bases between. CDR3 residues: CSAHNWETQYF. The CDR3 nucleotides are TGCAGTGCTCACAACTGGGAGACCCAGTACTTC.

J is TRBJ1-5 and V is TRBV2; D gene uncertain. From germline, CDR1 is SNHLY and CDR2 FYNNEI. Trimming shortened V by 6 bases and J by 3 bases, and 9 bases separated the two germline ends. The CDR3 is 13 amino acids. The CDR3 DNA is TGTGCCAGCAGCCGGGAAATCAATCAGCCCCAGCATTTT. It translates to CASSREINQPQHF.

The gene calls are TRBV19 and TRBJ2-7, with 11 bases fitting TRBD1. Germline V gene sequence: CDR1 LNHDA, CDR2 SQIVND (reference sequence). The V gene end was trimmed by 9 bases and the J gene end by 4 bases; junction bases not matched to a gene: 8. This CDR3 comprises 14 residues. The CDR3, as DNA: TGTGCCAGCCGAGGACAGGGGGCTTTATACGAGCAGTACTTC. It codes for CASRGQGALYEQYF.

The chain carries TRBV30 and TRBJ2-1; D perhaps matches TRBD2 (5 bases). The CDR3 consists of 11 residues. V lost 8 bases and J lost 10, with 15 bases in between. The germline V gene has CDR1 GTSNPN and CDR2 SVGIG (reference sequence). In DNA form, the CDR3 reads TGTGCCGGAAAGATTACGGGGGAGCAGTTCTTC. Protein product: CAGKITGEQFF.

Of note for this clone: The same CDR3 also results from other DNA sequences found in this sample. The V gene is TRBV5-8, the J gene TRBJ2-7, with 7 nucleotides matching TRBD2. Germline V CDR1 and CDR2: SGHTS, YDEGEE. The CDR3 extends over 14 amino acids. Trimming took 4 bases from V and 1 from J; bases not matched to a gene: 5. CDR3 protein: CASSRLAGSYEQYF. The CDR3 bases are TGTGCCAGCAGCCGACTAGCTGGTTCCTACGAGCAGTACTTC.

V and J are TRBV28 and TRBJ1-4, with a weak D call TRBD1 (6 bases). The CDR3 extends over 16 amino acids. The germline V gene encodes CDR1 MDHEN and CDR2 SYDVKM. The V gene lost 3 bases and the J gene lost 8 bases, with 19 bases spanning the gap. For the CDR3, the DNA is TGTGCCAGCAGTTTGGCACGGTCAGGGGACCGAGAAAAACTGTTTTTT. Residues: CASSLARSGDREKLFF.

This clone was detected once. V gene TRBV18 combines with J gene TRBJ2-3; possibly TRBD2 for D (6 bases). CDR3 size: 15 residues. Per germline, CDR1 KGHSH and CDR2 LQKENI. V shed 6 bases and J shed 0 bases, with 13 bases lying between them. CDR3 DNA sequence: TGTGCCAGCTCCCCATCACGGGGGAGCACAGATACGCAGTATTTT. This translates into CASSPSRGSTDTQYF. Using reference TRBV18 and TRBJ2-3 for the parts outside the CDR3, the full variable domain is NAGVMQNPRHLVRRRGQEARLRCSPMKGHSHVYWYRQLPEEGLKFMVYLQKENIIDESGMPKERFSAEFPKEGPSILRIQQVVRGDSAAYFCASSPSRGSTDTQYFGPGTRLTVL.

The chain couples TRBV11-2 to TRBJ1-1; the D gene is possibly TRBD1 (5 bases). The CDR3 covers 16 residues. Germline V lookup: CDR1 SGHAT, CDR2 FQNNGV. Between the trimmed V and J ends, which lost 2 bases and 4 bases, there was a span of 17 bases. The CDR3 nucleotides read TGTGCCAGCAGCTTATATCGGGGCGCGCTTGGCACTGAAGCTTTCTTT. Translated: CASSLYRGALGTEAFF.

This clone was recorded a few times. The chain combines TRBV18 with TRBJ1-2; D is undetermined. This CDR3 contains 15 residues. Germline V lookup: CDR1 KGHSH, CDR2 LQKENI. V gave up 1 base and J gave up 8 bases, with 17 bases separating them. The CDR3 is CASSPLGEREEGYTF. CDR3 sequence (DNA): TGTGCCAGCTCACCACTCGGAGAGAGGGAGGAAGGCTACACCTTC.

The genes are TRBV7-3 and TRBJ2-7; weak D call: TRBD2 (6 bases). V was cut by 3 bases and J by 0 bases, with 9 bases left in between. Germline-derived CDR1 and CDR2 are SGHTA and FQGTGA. This CDR3 spans 14 amino acids. CDR3 amino acids: CASSFASVSYEQYF. CDR3 sequence (DNA): TGTGCCAGCAGCTTTGCTAGCGTCTCCTACGAGCAGTACTTC.

This chain connects TRBV5-1 to TRBJ2-1, with D perhaps TRBD2 (7 bases). Trimming took off 1 base at V and 9 bases at J, with 17 bases between the two ends. The V gene's germline CDR1 is SGHRS and CDR2 YFSETQ. This CDR3 contains 15 residues. CDR3 sequence reads: CASSLSHGGPTEQFF. The DNA for the CDR3 is TGCGCCAGCAGCTTGTCCCACGGGGGGCCGACTGAGCAGTTCTTC.

The chain links TRBV4-3 to TRBJ1-4; no clear D. There are 14 residues in the CDR3. Germline V CDR1 and CDR2: LGHNA, YSLEER. The V end lost 4 bases, the J end lost 7 bases, and 13 bases lay between the germline ends. The CDR3 DNA reads TGCGCCAGCAGCCCCACGAGATTGACTGAAAAACTGTTTTTT. This translates into CASSPTRLTEKLFF.

The CDR3 sequence is CASSDLGGMETQYF. The CDR3 DNA sequence: TGTGCCAGCAGTGACCTAGGGGGCATGGAGACCCAGTACTTC. The chain combines TRBV25-1 with TRBJ2-5, with TRBD1 matching over 7 bases. Trimming took 3 bases from V and 5 from J; bases not matched to a gene: 6. The CDR3 is 14 residues long. The germline V gene has CDR1 MGHDK and CDR2 SYGVNS.

The rearrangement joins TRBV9 to TRBJ1-2; 7 positions agree with TRBD1. This CDR3 has 13 residues. V dropped 0 bases and J dropped 8; count of bases not matched to a gene: 4. Germline CDR1 reads SGDLS; CDR2 reads YYNGEE. As DNA, the CDR3 is TGTGCCAGCAGCGTAGATGGGGACAGCGGCTACACCTTC. Protein: CASSVDGDSGYTF.

V usage is TRBV10-2 and J usage is TRBJ2-1; 10 bases agree with TRBD2. The J segment lost 1 base and the V segment lost 6 bases, leaving 3 bases of the junction unmatched. The CDR3 is 15 residues long. Germline V gene data show CDR1 as WSHSY and CDR2 as SAAADI. CDR3 nucleotide sequence: TGCGCCAGCAGGGCGACTAGCGGGTCCTACAATGAGCAGTTCTTC. Its protein product is CASRATSGSYNEQFF.

Written as DNA, the CDR3 is TGTGCCAGCAGTGAATACCGCGGGACAAAAAATCAGCCCCAGCATTTT. It yields the protein CASSEYRGTKNQPQHF. This rearrangement joins TRBV6-1 to TRBJ1-5, with D possibly TRBD1 on 6 matching bases. The V end was cut by 2 bases, the J end by 4 bases, with 15 bases between. The CDR3 loop spans 16 amino acids. The germline gives CDR1 MNHNS, CDR2 SASEGT.

J is TRBJ2-3 and V is TRBV5-4; D may correspond to TRBD1 or TRBD2 (6 bases each). Germline assignment: CDR1 SGHNT and CDR2 YYREEE (reference sequence). The CDR3 length is 14 residues. Trimming removed 6 bases at V and 2 bases at J, with 13 bases between. Here the CDR3 reads CASMGGSHTDTQYF. DNA for the CDR3: TGTGCCAGCATGGGGGGCAGTCACACAGATACGCAGTATTTT.

The gene calls are TRBV7-8 and TRBJ2-7; D not resolved. The CDR3 totals 15 residues. The V end lost 5 bases, the J end lost 5 bases, and 19 bases lay between the germline ends. Germline assignment: CDR1 SGHVS and CDR2 FQNEAQ. CDR3 region: CASSLLPYPNDEQYF. The CDR3 bases are TGTGCCAGCAGCCTACTCCCATACCCGAACGACGAGCAGTACTTC.

This clone has just one count. The chain couples TRBV5-1 to TRBJ1-2; possible D gene TRBD1, 5 bases. Germline loops: CDR1 SGHRS, CDR2 YFSETQ. The CDR3 runs to 15 residues. Trimming removed 1 base from V and 3 bases from J, with 13 bases in between. The CDR3 coding sequence is TGCGCCAGCAGCTTGATTCCGGGGGAGGACTATGGCTACACCTTC. Translating gives CASSLIPGEDYGYTF.

The chain carries TRBV15 and TRBJ1-1, with TRBD1 identical over 10 bases. Germline loops: CDR1 LNHNV, CDR2 YYDKDF (reference sequence). CDR3 length: 15 amino acids. With 5 bases clipped from V and 1 base from J, the junction kept 4 bases outside the gene matches. DNA for the CDR3: TGTGCCACCAGCGGACGGACAGGGGGGAACACTGAAGCTTTCTTT. Its protein is CATSGRTGGNTEAFF.

The chain has TRBV5-6 and TRBJ1-1; a possible D gene is TRBD1 (5 bases). The CDR3 covers 13 residues. Trimming removed 5 bases at V and 5 bases at J, with 13 bases between. Germline values: CDR1 SGHDT, CDR2 YYEEEE. The CDR3 protein is CASSKKGVTEAFF. Here the CDR3 DNA reads TGTGCCAGCAGTAAAAAAGGGGTGACTGAAGCTTTCTTT.

The genes are TRBV7-9 and TRBJ2-7; D ambiguous. Deletions cut 6 bases from V and 9 bases from J, with 18 bases between. There are 13 residues in the CDR3. Germline V gene data show CDR1 as SEHNR and CDR2 as FQNEAQ (reference sequence). The CDR3 reads CASSKGPGTVQYF. The CDR3 DNA sequence: TGTGCCAGCAGTAAAGGTCCGGGCACGGTGCAGTACTTC. Together with reference TRBV7-9 and TRBJ2-7, the CDR3 gives the full variable domain: DTGVSQNPRHKITKRGQNVTFRCDPISEHNRLYWYRQTLGQGPEFLTYFQNEAQLEKSRLLSDRFSAERPKGSFSTLEIQRTEQGDSAMYLCASSKGPGTVQYFGPGTRLTVT.